These 6 T cell receptor beta chains originate from one sample sequenced in a study of blood T cell repertoires in COVID-19. TCRdb keeps only in-frame clones here, not all; method: immunoSEQ multiplex PCR. The repertoire has about 180,000 clones, 85% to 90% of them found once; the top ten carry 5% to 7.5%. Specimen: PBMCs or T cells enriched from blood (not recorded which). The source of these receptors is a man aged 35 to 55 who had recovered from COVID-19.

This chain joins TRBV28 and TRBJ1-5, with D possibly being TRBD1 (5 bases). The CDR3 has 15 residues. Germline CDR1 is MDHEN and CDR2 is SYDVKM. The V and J ends lost 6 bases and 2 bases respectively, with 14 bases between them. CDR3 sequence: CASRLPRGRNQPQHF. The DNA for the CDR3 is TGTGCCAGCAGATTACCGCGGGGCCGCAATCAGCCCCAGCATTTT.

The chain is built from TRBV11-2 and TRBJ1-1, with 11 bases aligning to TRBD1. The CDR3 runs 19 residues. Germline CDR1 reads SGHAT; CDR2 reads FQNNGV. The junction had 12 bases not matched to a gene; V was cut back by 1 base and J by 2 bases. This CDR3 is CASSLVGSGQGARNTEAFF. The CDR3 DNA is TGTGCCAGCAGCTTAGTAGGATCCGGACAGGGGGCAAGAAACACTGAAGCTTTCTTT.

The chain has TRBV4-1 and TRBJ1-5; D is perhaps TRBD1 (5 bases). This CDR3 contains 16 residues. In germline, CDR1 is MGHRA, CDR2 YSYEKL. Trimming took 0 bases from V and 7 from J, leaving 16 bases between them. CDR3 in DNA: TGCGCCAGCAGCCAAGATCGGCAGGGAGGAAGGCAGCCCCAGCATTTT. The encoded protein is CASSQDRQGGRQPQHF.

The genes are TRBV11-3 and TRBJ2-3; 10 nucleotides match TRBD1. This CDR3 comprises 16 residues. CDR1 is SGHNT and CDR2 is YENEEA in the germline V gene. After removal of 4 bases from V and 1 base from J, the junction contained 5 bases not matched to a gene. The DNA of the CDR3 is TGTGCCAGCAGCTCCCGGGGGACAGGGGGCACAGATACGCAGTATTTT. It yields the protein CASSSRGTGGTDTQYF.

This chain uses TRBV7-6 with TRBJ2-3; no clear D. The V gene lost 2 bases and the J gene lost 2 bases, with 5 bases spanning the gap. This CDR3 is built from 13 residues. Germline lookup yields CDR1 SGHVS and CDR2 FNYEAQ. The CDR3 loop reads CASSLFNTDTQYF. Written as DNA, the CDR3 is TGTGCCAGCAGCTTATTTAACACAGATACGCAGTATTTT.

The chain carries TRBV5-1 and TRBJ2-3; 7 nucleotides align to TRBD1. CDR3 length: 14 residues. Germline-derived CDR1 and CDR2 are SGHRS and YFSETQ. The V gene end was trimmed by 4 bases and the J gene end by 7 bases; junction bases not matched to a gene: 9. CDR3 DNA: TGCGCCAGCAGCCCGTGGACAGGCGAGAATACGCAGTATTTT. Translating gives CASSPWTGENTQYF.